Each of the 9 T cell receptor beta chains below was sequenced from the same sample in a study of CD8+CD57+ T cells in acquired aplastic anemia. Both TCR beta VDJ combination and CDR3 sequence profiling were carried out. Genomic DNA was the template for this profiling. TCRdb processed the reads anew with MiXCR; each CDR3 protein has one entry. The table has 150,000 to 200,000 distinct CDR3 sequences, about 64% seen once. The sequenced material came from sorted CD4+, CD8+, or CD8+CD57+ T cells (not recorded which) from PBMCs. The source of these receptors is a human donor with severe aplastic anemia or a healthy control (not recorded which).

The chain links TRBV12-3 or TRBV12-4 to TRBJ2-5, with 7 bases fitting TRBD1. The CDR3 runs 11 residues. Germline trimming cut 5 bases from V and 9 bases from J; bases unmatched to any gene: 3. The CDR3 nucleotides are TGTGCCAGCAGTAGCGGACAGGCCCAGTACTTC. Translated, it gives CASSSGQAQYF.

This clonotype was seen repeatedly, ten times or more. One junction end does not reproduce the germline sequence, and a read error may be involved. The CDR3 DNA reads as TGTGCCAGCAGTTTATCTTCCTACGAGCAGTACTTC. It translates to CASSLSSYEQYF. The gene calls are TRBV5-1 and TRBJ2-7; D is unresolved. Germline-derived CDR1 and CDR2 are SGHRS and YFSETQ. This CDR3 comprises 12 residues.

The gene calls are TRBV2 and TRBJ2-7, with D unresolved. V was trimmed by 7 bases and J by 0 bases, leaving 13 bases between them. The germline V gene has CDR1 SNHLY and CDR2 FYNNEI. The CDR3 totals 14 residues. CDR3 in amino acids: CASKSDLSSYEQYF. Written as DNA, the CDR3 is TGTGCCAGCAAAAGCGACCTAAGCTCCTACGAGCAGTACTTC.

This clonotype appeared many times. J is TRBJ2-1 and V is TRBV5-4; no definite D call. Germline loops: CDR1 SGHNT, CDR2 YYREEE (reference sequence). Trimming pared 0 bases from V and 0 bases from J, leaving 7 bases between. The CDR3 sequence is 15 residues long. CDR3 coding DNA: TGTGCCAGCAGCTTGGACACTAACTCCTACAATGAGCAGTTCTTC. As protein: CASSLDTNSYNEQFF.

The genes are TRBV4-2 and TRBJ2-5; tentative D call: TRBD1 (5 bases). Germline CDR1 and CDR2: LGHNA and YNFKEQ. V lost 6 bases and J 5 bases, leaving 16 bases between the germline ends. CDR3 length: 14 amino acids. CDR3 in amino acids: CASRGLGARETQYF. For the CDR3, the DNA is TGTGCCAGCAGAGGGTTAGGGGCGCGGGAGACCCAGTACTTC.

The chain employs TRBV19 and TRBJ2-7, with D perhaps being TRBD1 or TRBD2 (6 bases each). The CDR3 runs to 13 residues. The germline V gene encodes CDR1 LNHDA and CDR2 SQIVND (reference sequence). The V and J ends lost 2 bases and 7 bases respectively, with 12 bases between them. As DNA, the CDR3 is TGTGCCAGTAGTATACAACAGGGAGGTGAGCAGTACTTC. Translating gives CASSIQQGGEQYF.

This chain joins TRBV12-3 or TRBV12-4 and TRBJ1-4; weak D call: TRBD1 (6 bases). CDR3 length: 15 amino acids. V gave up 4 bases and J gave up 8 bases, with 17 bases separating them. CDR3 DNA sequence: TGTGCCAGCAGTTCCACGGGACACCTTAGAGAAAAACTGTTTTTT. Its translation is CASSSTGHLREKLFF.

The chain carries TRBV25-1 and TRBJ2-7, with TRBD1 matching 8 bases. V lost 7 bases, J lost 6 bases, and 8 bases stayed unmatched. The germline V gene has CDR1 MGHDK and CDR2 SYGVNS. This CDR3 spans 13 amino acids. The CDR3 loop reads CASTYGQGPEQYF. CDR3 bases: TGTGCCAGCACGTACGGACAGGGTCCCGAGCAGTACTTC.

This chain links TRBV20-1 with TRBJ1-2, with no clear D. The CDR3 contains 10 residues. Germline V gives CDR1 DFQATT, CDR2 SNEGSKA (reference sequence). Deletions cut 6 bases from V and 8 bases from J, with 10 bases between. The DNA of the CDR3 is TGCAGTGCCTCCCCATCCGGCTACACCTTC. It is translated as CSASPSGYTF.